The 2 T cell receptor beta chains given below trace back to one sample, sequenced in a study of shared clonotypes between healthy human individuals. Some clones are missing from TCRdb's copy, which holds only in-frame ones; the method was immunoSEQ multiplex PCR. The profile covers about half a million clones, with 79% appearing a single time and approximately 12% taken by the ten largest. Sequenced: PBMCs. The receptors stem from a woman between 35 and 50 years old in good health. Some clones in this sample may be carry-over from other donors' samples.

The J gene is TRBJ2-1, the V gene TRBV5-6; 12 bases are a match to TRBD2. This CDR3 spans 18 amino acids. Germline-derived CDR1 and CDR2 are SGHDT and YYEEEE. The junction had 9 bases not matched to a gene; V was cut back by 1 base and J by 4 bases. The CDR3 region has the DNA TGTGCCAGCAGCTTGCGGGCTAGCGGGAGGGCATGGTACAATGAGCAGTTCTTC. The encoded protein is CASSLRASGRAWYNEQFF.

This clone has just a few counts. V usage is TRBV27 and J usage is TRBJ2-1, with D possibly being TRBD1 or TRBD2 (6 bases each). This CDR3 region has 14 residues. Between the trimmed V and J ends, which lost 10 bases and 4 bases, there was a span of 17 bases. CDR1 is MNHEY and CDR2 is SMNVEV in the germline V gene (reference sequence). CDR3 region: CATGRRDTYNEQFF. The CDR3 bases are TGTGCCACCGGCCGGAGGGACACATACAATGAGCAGTTCTTC.